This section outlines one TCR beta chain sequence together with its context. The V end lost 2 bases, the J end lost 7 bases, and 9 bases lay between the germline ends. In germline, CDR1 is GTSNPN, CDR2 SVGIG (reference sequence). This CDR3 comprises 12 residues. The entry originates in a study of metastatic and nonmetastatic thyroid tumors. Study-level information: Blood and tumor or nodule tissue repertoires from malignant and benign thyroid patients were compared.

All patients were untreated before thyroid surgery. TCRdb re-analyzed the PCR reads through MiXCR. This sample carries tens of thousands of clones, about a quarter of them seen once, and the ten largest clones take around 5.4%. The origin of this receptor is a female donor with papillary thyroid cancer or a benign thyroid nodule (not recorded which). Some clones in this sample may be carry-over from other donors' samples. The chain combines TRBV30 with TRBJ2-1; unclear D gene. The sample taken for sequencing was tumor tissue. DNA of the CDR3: TGTGCCTGGAGTTTGTTTGCGAATGAGCAGTTCTTC. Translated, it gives CAWSLFANEQFF.